Listed below are T cell receptor beta chains from one sample, sequenced in a study of human T cells and chemical hapten exposure. TCRdb called the RACE reads again in MiXCR, with one record for every CDR3 protein. The data contain tens of thousands of distinct CDR3 sequences, roughly 10% of them singletons. This specimen was whole blood, taken in connection with sensitization to the hapten diphenylcyclopropenone (DPC). These TCRs come from a woman aged 40 to 50 with alopecia areata. Some clones in this sample may be carry-over from other donors' samples. The CDR3 runs from the conserved cysteine through the conserved F or W. A D gene is named only where the DNA matches it firmly. Not all rows give a size; the values are once, few, many and, for expanded clones, a class.

clone size,D gene,V gene,J gene,CDR3 protein,CDR3 DNA
many,NA,TRBV6-4,TRBJ2-5,CASSDSPGQGETQYF,TGTGCCAGCAGTGACTCGCCCGGGCAGGGGGAGACCCAGTACTTC
NA,NA,TRBV7-2,TRBJ2-7,CASSLRQGPYEQYF,TGTGCCAGCAGCTTACGCCAGGGGCCCTACGAGCAGTACTTC
few,NA,TRBV12-3/TRBV12-4,TRBJ1-4,CASSPLSDRYEKLFF,TGTGCCAGCAGTCCCCTTTCGGACAGATACGAAAAACTGTTTTTT
few,NA,TRBV3-1,TRBJ1-2,CASSQSLGYTF,TGTGCCAGCAGCCAGAGTCTGGGCTACACCTTC
many,NA,TRBV3-1,TRBJ2-2,CASSLGGARLTGELFF,TGTGCCAGCAGCCTCGGGGGCGCGAGGCTAACCGGGGAGCTGTTTTTT
NA,TRBD2,TRBV9,TRBJ2-3,CASSSRGSGITDTQYF,TGTGCCAGCAGCTCCCGGGGTAGCGGGATCACAGATACGCAGTATTTT
many,NA,TRBV7-2,TRBJ2-3,CASSADWDQGTDTQYF,TGTGCCAGCAGCGCGGACTGGGATCAAGGCACAGATACGCAGTATTTT
NA,NA,TRBV20-1,TRBJ1-1,CSAGLNTEAFF,TGCAGTGCTGGGCTGAACACTGAAGCTTTCTTT
NA,TRBD2,TRBV6-6,TRBJ2-3,CASSLTSVTDTQYF,TGTGCCAGCAGTCTGACTAGCGTCACAGATACGCAGTATTTT
once,NA,TRBV20-1,TRBJ2-7,CSARDTSASSYEQYF,TGCAGTGCTAGAGACACGAGCGCGAGCTCCTACGAGCAGTACTTC
many,TRBD2,TRBV9,TRBJ2-5,CASSTSGRPQETQYF,TGTGCCAGCTCGACTAGCGGGCGACCCCAAGAGACCCAGTACTTC
many,NA,TRBV7-2,TRBJ2-5,CASSSPGGGSGPQGETQYF,TGTGCCAGCAGCTCACCCGGCGGGGGTAGCGGGCCCCAGGGGGAGACCCAGTACTTC
NA,TRBD2,TRBV7-3,TRBJ2-5,CASSLTASGTQETQYF,TGTGCCAGCAGCTTAACGGCTAGCGGAACCCAAGAGACCCAGTACTTC
NA,NA,TRBV5-1,TRBJ2-2,CASSPQGGALTGELFF,TGCGCCAGCAGCCCACAAGGCGGGGCCCTCACCGGGGAGCTGTTTTTT
NA,NA,TRBV5-1,TRBJ2-1,CASSLGGGLYNEQFF,TGCGCCAGCAGCTTGGGAGGGGGGCTCTACAATGAGCAGTTCTTC
few,NA,TRBV6-5,TRBJ1-5,CASSPGLWGNQPQHF,TGTGCCAGCAGCCCGGGGCTCTGGGGCAATCAGCCCCAGCATTTT
many,NA,TRBV7-2,TRBJ2-7,CASSLGPLREQYF,TGTGCCAGCAGCCTGGGCCCACTCAGGGAGCAGTACTTC
many,NA,TRBV5-5,TRBJ1-1,CASNPLGGSEAFF,TGTGCCAGCAACCCACTGGGAGGGTCTGAAGCTTTCTTT
many,NA,TRBV20-1,TRBJ2-2,CSAVSPWAGELFF,TGCAGTGCTGTCTCACCCTGGGCCGGGGAGCTGTTTTTT
many,NA,TRBV18,TRBJ1-1,CASSPQIENTEAFF,TGTGCCAGCTCACCACAAATTGAGAACACTGAAGCTTTCTTT
NA,TRBD1,TRBV5-6,TRBJ1-2,CASSLFFGTGSYTF,TGTGCCAGCAGCTTGTTTTTTGGGACAGGGAGCTACACCTTC
NA,TRBD1,TRBV7-2,TRBJ1-1,CASGQGARVGTEAFF,TGTGCCAGCGGACAGGGGGCAAGAGTAGGGACTGAAGCTTTCTTT
NA,TRBD2,TRBV5-1,TRBJ2-1,CASSIFSGQNNNEQFF,TGCGCCAGCAGCATATTTAGCGGGCAAAACAACAATGAGCAGTTCTTC
few,TRBD1,TRBV29-1,TRBJ2-2,CSVEDREVLFF,TGCAGCGTTGAGGACAGGGAAGTGCTGTTTTTT
many,NA,TRBV5-4,TRBJ1-1,CASSSTDRNTEAFF,TGTGCCAGCAGCTCAACCGACAGGAACACTGAAGCTTTCTTT